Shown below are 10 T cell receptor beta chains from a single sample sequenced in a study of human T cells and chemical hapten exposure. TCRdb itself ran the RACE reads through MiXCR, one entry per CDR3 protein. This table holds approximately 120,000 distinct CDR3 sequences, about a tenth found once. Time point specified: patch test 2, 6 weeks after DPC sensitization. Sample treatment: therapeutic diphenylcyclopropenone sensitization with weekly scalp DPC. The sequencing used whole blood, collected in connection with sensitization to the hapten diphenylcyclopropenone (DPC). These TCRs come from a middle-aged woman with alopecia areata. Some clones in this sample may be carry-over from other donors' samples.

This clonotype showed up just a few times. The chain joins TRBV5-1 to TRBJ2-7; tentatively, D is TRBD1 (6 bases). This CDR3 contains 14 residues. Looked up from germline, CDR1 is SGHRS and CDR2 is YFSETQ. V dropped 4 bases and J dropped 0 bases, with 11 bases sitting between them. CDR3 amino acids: CASSPRDISYEQYF. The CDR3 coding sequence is TGCGCCAGCAGCCCCAGGGACATCTCCTACGAGCAGTACTTC.

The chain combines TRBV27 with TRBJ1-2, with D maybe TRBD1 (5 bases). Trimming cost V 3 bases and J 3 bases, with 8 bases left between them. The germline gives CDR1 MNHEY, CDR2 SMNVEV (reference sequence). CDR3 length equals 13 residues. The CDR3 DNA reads TGTGCCAGCAGTTTTGGGGGGGACTATGGCTACACCTTC. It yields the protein CASSFGGDYGYTF.

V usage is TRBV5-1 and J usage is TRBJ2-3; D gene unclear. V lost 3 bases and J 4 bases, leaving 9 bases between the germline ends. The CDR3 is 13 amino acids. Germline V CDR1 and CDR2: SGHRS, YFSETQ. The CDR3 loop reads CASSSAYPDTQYF. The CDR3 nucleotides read TGCGCCAGCAGCTCCGCCTACCCAGATACGCAGTATTTT.

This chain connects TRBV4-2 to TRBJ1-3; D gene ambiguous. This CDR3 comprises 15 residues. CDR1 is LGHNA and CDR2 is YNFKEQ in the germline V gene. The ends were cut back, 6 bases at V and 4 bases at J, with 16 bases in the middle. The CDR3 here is CASRGRTLGGNTIYF. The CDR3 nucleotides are TGTGCCAGCAGAGGACGGACCCTTGGGGGAAACACCATATATTTT.

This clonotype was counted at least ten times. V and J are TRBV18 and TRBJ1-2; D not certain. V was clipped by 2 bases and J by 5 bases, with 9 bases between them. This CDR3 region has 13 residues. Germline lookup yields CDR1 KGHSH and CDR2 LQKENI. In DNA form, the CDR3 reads TGTGCCAGCTCACCAACGGTTGCGTATGGCTACACCTTC. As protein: CASSPTVAYGYTF.

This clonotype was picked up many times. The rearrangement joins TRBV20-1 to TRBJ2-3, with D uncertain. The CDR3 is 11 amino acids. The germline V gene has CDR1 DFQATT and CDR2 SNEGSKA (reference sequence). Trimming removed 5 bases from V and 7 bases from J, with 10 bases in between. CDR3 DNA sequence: TGCAGTGCTCTCTGGGGATATACGCAGTATTTT. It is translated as CSALWGYTQYF.

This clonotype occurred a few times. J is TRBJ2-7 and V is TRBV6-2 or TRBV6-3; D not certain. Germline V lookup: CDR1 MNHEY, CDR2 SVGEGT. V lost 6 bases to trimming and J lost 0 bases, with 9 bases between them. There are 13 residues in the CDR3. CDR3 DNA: TGTGCCAGCAGGATCGACAACTCCTACGAGCAGTACTTC. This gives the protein CASRIDNSYEQYF.

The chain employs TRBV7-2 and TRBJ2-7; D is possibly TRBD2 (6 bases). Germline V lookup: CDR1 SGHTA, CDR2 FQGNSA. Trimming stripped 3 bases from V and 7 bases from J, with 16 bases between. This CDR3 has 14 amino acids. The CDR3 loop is CASSFNSLAGEQYF. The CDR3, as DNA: TGTGCCAGCAGCTTCAACTCTCTGGCGGGGGAGCAGTACTTC.

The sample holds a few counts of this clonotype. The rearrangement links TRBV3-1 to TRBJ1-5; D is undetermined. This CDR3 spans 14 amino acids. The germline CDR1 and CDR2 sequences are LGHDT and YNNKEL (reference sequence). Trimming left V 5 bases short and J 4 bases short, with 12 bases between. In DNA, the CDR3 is TGTGCCAGCAGCTCCGGGTTAAATAATCAGCCCCAGCATTTT. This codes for CASSSGLNNQPQHF.

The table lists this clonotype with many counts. The CDR3 DNA reads TGTGCCAGCAGCGCGGGGGGGGGCCTCAATCAGCCCCAGCATTTT. It yields the protein CASSAGGGLNQPQHF. The chain is built from TRBV11-2 and TRBJ1-5; tentatively, D is TRBD1 (6 bases). V was cut by 5 bases and J by 3 bases, with 14 bases left in between. Germline V CDR1 and CDR2: SGHAT, FQNNGV. The CDR3 has 15 amino acids.